This TCR beta chain was observed in a study of cytomegalovirus exposure and HLA in healthy donors. Points from the study as a whole: Later analysis placed DRB1 highest and HLA-C lowest in TCR association rates, which differed by HLA locus. Looking again later, the authors saw that most CMV-associated TCR beta chains seemed HLA-restricted. TCR beta V- and J-gene trimming was later associated with a missense DCLRE1C variant.

This clone has a handful of counts. Its target is not known. Germline values: CDR1 WNHNN, CDR2 SYGVQD (reference sequence). V dropped 4 bases and J dropped 1; count of bases not matched to a gene: 2. The CDR3 has 15 amino acids. The PCR was carried out with 60 Vbeta primers and 13 Jbeta primers. As originally analysed: In a later analysis, the count reached tens of millions of unique TCR beta chains, with approximately 11 million shared. Produced via immunoSEQ multiplex PCR; TCRdb's table is partial and in-frame only. That table furnishes V, J and clone size, whereas the DNA furnished D and trimming. The sample contains 150,000 or so clones, less than 85% of which appear only once.

Sample: PBMCs. The sequence derives from a woman aged 60 to 75 in good health and CMV-seropositive. V gene TRBV10-1 combines with J gene TRBJ2-3; 10 bases map to TRBD2. The chain's CDR3 is CASSVGTSGTDTQYF. In DNA, the CDR3 is TGCGCCAGCAGTGTGGGGACTAGCGGCACAGATACGCAGTATTTT.